The entry that follows covers one T cell receptor beta chain sequence. The data were taken from a study of cytomegalovirus exposure and HLA in healthy donors. The PCR was carried out with 60 Vbeta primers and 13 Jbeta primers. Some clones are missing from TCRdb's copy, which holds only in-frame ones; the method was immunoSEQ multiplex PCR. This table holds about 59,000 clones, approximately 80% found once. The V and J ends lost 1 base and 1 base, in that order; junction bases with no gene match: 2. Germline values: CDR1 LNHDA, CDR2 SQIVND (reference sequence). This CDR3 comprises 16 residues. The specimen sequenced was PBMCs. The J gene is TRBJ1-1, the V gene TRBV19; 11 bases fit TRBD1. The sequence was obtained from a middle-aged woman in good health and CMV-seronegative. The CDR3 reads CASSIAGQGANTEAFF. The CDR3 DNA is TGTGCCAGTAGTATAGCCGGACAGGGGGCGAACACTGAAGCTTTCTTT.